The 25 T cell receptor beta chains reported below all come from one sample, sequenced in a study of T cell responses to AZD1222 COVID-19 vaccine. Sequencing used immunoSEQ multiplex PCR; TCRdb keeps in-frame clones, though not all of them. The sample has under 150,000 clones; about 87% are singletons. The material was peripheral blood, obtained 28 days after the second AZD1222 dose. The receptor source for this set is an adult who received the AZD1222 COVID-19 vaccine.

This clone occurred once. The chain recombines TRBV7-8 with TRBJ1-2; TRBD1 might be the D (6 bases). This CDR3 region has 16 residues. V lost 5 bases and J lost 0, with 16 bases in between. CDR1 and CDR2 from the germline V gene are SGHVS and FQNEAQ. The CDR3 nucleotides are TGTGCCAGCAGCCAGACACAGGGACCGGCTAACTATGGCTACACCTTC. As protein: CASSQTQGPANYGYTF.

CDR3 loop: CASSHADRAAFF. The CDR3 bases are TGTGCCAGCAGCCACGCGGACCGTGCGGCTTTCTTT. V is TRBV3-1 (or the pseudogene TRBV3-2) and J is TRBJ1-1; D unresolved. This CDR3 region has 12 residues. The germline CDR1 and CDR2 sequences are LGHDT and YNNKEL (reference sequence). V was clipped by 3 bases and J by 11 bases, with 13 bases between them.

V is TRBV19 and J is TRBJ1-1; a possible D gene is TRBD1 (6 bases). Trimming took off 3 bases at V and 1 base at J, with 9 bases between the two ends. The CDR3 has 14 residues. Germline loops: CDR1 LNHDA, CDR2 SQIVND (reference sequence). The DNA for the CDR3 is TGTGCCAGTAGTATTTCCAGGGGGAACACTGAAGCTTTCTTT. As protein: CASSISRGNTEAFF.

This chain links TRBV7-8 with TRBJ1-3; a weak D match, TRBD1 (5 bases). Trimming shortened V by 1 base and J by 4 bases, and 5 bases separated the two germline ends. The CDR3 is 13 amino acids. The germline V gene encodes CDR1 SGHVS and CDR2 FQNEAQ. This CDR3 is CASSLGGGNTIYF. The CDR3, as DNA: TGTGCCAGCAGCTTAGGGGGGGGAAACACCATATATTTT.

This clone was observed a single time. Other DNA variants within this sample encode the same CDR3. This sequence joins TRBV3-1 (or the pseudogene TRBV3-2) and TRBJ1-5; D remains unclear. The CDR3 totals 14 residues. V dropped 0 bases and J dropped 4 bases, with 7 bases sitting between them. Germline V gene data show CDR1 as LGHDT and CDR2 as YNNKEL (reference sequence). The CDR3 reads CASSQDRVNQPQHF. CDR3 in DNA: TGTGCCAGCAGCCAAGATCGGGTTAATCAGCCCCAGCATTTT.

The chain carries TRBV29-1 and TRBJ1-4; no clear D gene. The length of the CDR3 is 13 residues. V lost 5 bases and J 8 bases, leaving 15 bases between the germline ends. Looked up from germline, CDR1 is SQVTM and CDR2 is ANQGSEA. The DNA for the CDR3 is TGCAGCGTTTATAGGACTGGTCTAGAAAAACTGTTTTTT. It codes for CSVYRTGLEKLFF.

The CDR3, as DNA: TGTGCCAGCAGCTTCCAGGGTTCACCCCTCCACTTT. As protein: CASSFQGSPLHF. The chain employs TRBV7-9 and TRBJ1-6; the D gene is possibly TRBD1 (5 bases). The germline V gene has CDR1 SEHNR and CDR2 FQNEAQ (reference sequence). CDR3 length: 12 amino acids. Trimming took 3 bases from V and 9 from J, leaving 6 bases between them.

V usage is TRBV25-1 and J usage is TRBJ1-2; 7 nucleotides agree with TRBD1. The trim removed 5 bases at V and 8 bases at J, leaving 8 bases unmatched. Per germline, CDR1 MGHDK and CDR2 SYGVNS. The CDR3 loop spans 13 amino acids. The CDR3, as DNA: TGTGCCAGCAGTCCAGCACAGGGGAACGGCTACACCTTC. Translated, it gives CASSPAQGNGYTF.

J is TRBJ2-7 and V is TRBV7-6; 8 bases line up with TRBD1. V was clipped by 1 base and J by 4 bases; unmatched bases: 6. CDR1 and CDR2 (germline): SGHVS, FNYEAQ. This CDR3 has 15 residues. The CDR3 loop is CASSLGPGGGYEQYF. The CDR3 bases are TGTGCCAGCAGCTTAGGGCCAGGGGGCGGGTACGAGCAGTACTTC.

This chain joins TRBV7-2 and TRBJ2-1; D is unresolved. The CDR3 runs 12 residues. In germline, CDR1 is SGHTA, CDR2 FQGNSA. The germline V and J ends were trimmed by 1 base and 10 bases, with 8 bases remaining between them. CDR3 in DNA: TGTGCCAGCAGCTTAGTCAGCACCGAGCAGTTCTTC. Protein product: CASSLVSTEQFF.

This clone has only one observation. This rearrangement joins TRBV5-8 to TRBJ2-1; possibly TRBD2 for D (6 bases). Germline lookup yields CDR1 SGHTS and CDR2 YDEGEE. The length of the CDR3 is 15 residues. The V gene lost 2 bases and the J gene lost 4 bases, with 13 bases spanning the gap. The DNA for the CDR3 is TGTGCCAGCAGCTTAGGAGGGGCGCGGTACAATGAGCAGTTCTTC. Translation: CASSLGGARYNEQFF.

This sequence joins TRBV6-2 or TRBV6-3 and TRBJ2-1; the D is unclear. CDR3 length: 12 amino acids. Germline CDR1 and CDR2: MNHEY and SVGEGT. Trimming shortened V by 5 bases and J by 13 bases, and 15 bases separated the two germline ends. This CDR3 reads CASSQDRPNQFF. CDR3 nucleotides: TGTGCCAGCAGTCAAGACCGACCGAATCAGTTCTTC.

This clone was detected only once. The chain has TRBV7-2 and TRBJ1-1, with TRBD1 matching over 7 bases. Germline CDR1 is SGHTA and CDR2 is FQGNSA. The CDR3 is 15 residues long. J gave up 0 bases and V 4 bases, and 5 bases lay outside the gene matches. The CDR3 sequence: CASSSSGTVNTEAFF. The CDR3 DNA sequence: TGTGCCAGCAGCTCGTCCGGGACAGTGAACACTGAAGCTTTCTTT.

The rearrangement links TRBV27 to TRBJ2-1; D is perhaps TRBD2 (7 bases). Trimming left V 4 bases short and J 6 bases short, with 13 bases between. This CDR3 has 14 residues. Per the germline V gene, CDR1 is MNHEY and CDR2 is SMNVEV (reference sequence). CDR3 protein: CASSWGGPVNEQFF. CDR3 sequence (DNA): TGTGCCAGCAGTTGGGGGGGCCCGGTCAATGAGCAGTTCTTC.

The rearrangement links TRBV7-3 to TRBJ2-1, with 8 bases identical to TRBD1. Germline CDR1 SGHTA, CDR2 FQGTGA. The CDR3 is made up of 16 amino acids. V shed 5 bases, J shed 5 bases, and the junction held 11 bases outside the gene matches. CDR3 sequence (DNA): TGTGCCAGCAGCCCCACACCTCGGGACAGGAACAATGAGCAGTTCTTC. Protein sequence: CASSPTPRDRNNEQFF. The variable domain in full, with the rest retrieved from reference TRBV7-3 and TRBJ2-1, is GAGVSQTPSNKVTEKGKYVELRCDPISGHTALYWYRQSLGQGPEFLIYFQGTGAADDSGLPNDRFFAVRPEGSVSTLKIQRTERGDSAVYLCASSPTPRDRNNEQFFGPGTRLTVL.

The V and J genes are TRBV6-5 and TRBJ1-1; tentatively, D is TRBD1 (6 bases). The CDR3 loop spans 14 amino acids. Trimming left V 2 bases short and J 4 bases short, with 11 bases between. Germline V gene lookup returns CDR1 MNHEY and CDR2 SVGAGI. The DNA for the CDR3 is TGTGCCAGCAGTTACAAGGGGGATGGCACTGAAGCTTTCTTT. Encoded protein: CASSYKGDGTEAFF.

CDR3 amino acids: CASSYLGTDYNEQFF. CDR3 DNA: TGTGCCAGCAGTTACTTGGGGACCGACTACAATGAGCAGTTCTTC. The V call is TRBV6-2 or TRBV6-3, the J call TRBJ2-1, with D perhaps TRBD1 or TRBD2 (5 bases each). CDR1 MNHEY and CDR2 SVGEGT come from the germline V gene. The V end lost 1 base, the J end lost 3 bases, and 10 bases lay between the germline ends. The CDR3 has 15 residues.

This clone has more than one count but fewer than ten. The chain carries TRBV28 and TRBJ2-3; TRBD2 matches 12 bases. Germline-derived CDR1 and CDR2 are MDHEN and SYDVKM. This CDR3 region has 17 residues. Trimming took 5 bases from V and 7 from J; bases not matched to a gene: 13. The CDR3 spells CASSKGLAGSYPNTQYF. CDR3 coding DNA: TGTGCCAGCAGTAAGGGACTAGCGGGTTCGTACCCCAATACGCAGTATTTT.

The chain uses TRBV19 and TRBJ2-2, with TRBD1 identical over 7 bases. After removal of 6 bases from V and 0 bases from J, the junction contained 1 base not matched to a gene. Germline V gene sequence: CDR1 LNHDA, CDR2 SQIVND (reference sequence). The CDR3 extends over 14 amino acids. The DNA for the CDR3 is TGTGCCAGTAGGGGGACAGCGAACACCGGGGAGCTGTTTTTT. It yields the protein CASRGTANTGELFF.

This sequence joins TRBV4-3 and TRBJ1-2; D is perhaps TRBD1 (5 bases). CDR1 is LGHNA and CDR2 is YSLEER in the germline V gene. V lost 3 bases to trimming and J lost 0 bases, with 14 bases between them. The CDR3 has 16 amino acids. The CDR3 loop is CASSQVGGRPNYGYTF. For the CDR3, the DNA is TGCGCCAGCAGCCAGGTGGGGGGGAGACCTAACTATGGCTACACCTTC.

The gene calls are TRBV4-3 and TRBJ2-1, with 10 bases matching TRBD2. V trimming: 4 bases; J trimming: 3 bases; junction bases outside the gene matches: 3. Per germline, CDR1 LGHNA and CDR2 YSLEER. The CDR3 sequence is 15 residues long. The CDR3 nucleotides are TGCGCCAGCAGCCCAGGACTAGCGGACTACAATGAGCAGTTCTTC. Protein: CASSPGLADYNEQFF.

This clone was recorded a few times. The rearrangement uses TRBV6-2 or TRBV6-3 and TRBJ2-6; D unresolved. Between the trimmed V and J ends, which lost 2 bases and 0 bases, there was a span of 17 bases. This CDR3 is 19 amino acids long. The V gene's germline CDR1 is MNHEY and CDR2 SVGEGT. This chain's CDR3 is CASSYGYNHENSGANVLTF. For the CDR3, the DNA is TGTGCCAGCAGTTACGGCTATAACCATGAAAACTCTGGGGCCAACGTCCTGACTTTC.

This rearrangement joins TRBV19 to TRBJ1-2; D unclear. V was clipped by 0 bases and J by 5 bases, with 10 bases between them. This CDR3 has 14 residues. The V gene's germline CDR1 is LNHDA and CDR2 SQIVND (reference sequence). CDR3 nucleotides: TGTGCCAGTAGTATAGATCTAACCGAGTATGGCTACACCTTC. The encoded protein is CASSIDLTEYGYTF.

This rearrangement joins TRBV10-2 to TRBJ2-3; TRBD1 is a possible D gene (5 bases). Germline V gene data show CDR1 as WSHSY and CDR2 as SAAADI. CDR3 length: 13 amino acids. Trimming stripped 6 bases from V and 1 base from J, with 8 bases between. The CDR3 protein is CASRVGGTDTQYF. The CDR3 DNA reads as TGCGCCAGCAGAGTAGGGGGCACAGATACGCAGTATTTT.

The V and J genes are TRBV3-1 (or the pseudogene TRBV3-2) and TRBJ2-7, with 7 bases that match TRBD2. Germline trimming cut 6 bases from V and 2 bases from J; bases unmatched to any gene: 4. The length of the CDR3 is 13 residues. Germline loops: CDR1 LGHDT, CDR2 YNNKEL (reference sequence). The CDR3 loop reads CASSERGPYEQYF. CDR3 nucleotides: TGTGCCAGCAGTGAGCGGGGACCCTACGAGCAGTACTTC.